The clone carrying this T cell receptor (beta chain) is labeled medium-sized (0.01 to 0.1%). Its antigen is as yet unknown. PCR amplification relied on 60 Vbeta primers (plus 13 Jbeta primers). Sequenced by immunoSEQ multiplex PCR; TCRdb stores in-frame clones only, minus some. Altogether 150,000 to 200,000 clones are present, around 77% being singletons, with the ten largest covering around 2%. Trimming took 4 bases from V and 10 from J; bases not matched to a gene: 4. The length of the CDR3 is 13 residues. CDR1 is MNHEY and CDR2 is SMNVEV in the germline V gene (reference sequence). This sample was included in a study of cytomegalovirus exposure and HLA in healthy donors. General study results and limits: Evidence from a later analysis indicated that most CMV-associated TCR beta chains looked HLA-restricted.

Sequencing was carried out using PBMCs. The rearrangement joins TRBV27 to TRBJ1-6; TRBD1 agrees at 7 bases. This receptor was taken from a woman aged 25 to 45 in good health and CMV-seropositive. The CDR3, as DNA: TGTGCCAGCAGTTCGGGACAGTACTCACCCCTCCACTTT. It translates to CASSSGQYSPLHF.